This T cell receptor (beta chain) was sequenced in a study of Ad26.COV2.S vaccination and SARS-CoV-2 variants. Study-level background: Donor joined the COV1001 Ad26.COV2.S trial arm.

General study points: Measurement of non-spike TCR breadth gave similar results in vaccine and placebo recipients.

Produced via immunoSEQ multiplex PCR; TCRdb's table is partial and in-frame only. The repertoire consists of around 320,000 clones, with about 85% occurring once and the leading ten covering 2% to 2.5%. Treatment reported: some 19 received Ad26.COV2.S at low or high dose, single or two shots; 5 received placebo; per-sample allocation not given. Day 63 after the first injection of vaccine or placebo was the sampling time. Notes on this clone: Its target is unknown.

V dropped 4 bases and J dropped 0 bases, with 13 bases sitting between them. CDR1 is SEHNR, CDR2 FQNEAQ, per germline (reference sequence). The CDR3 extends over 17 amino acids. Material: peripheral blood, obtained in a trial of Ad26.COV2.S vaccine versus placebo. This chain joins TRBV7-9 and TRBJ2-6; D may be TRBD1 (5 bases). The source is a person between 18 and 65 years old who received the Ad26.COV2.S COVID-19 vaccine or a placebo. The chain's CDR3 is CASSSTATLSGANVLTF. CDR3 DNA sequence: TGTGCCAGCAGCTCGACAGCCACTCTCTCTGGGGCCAACGTCCTGACTTTC.